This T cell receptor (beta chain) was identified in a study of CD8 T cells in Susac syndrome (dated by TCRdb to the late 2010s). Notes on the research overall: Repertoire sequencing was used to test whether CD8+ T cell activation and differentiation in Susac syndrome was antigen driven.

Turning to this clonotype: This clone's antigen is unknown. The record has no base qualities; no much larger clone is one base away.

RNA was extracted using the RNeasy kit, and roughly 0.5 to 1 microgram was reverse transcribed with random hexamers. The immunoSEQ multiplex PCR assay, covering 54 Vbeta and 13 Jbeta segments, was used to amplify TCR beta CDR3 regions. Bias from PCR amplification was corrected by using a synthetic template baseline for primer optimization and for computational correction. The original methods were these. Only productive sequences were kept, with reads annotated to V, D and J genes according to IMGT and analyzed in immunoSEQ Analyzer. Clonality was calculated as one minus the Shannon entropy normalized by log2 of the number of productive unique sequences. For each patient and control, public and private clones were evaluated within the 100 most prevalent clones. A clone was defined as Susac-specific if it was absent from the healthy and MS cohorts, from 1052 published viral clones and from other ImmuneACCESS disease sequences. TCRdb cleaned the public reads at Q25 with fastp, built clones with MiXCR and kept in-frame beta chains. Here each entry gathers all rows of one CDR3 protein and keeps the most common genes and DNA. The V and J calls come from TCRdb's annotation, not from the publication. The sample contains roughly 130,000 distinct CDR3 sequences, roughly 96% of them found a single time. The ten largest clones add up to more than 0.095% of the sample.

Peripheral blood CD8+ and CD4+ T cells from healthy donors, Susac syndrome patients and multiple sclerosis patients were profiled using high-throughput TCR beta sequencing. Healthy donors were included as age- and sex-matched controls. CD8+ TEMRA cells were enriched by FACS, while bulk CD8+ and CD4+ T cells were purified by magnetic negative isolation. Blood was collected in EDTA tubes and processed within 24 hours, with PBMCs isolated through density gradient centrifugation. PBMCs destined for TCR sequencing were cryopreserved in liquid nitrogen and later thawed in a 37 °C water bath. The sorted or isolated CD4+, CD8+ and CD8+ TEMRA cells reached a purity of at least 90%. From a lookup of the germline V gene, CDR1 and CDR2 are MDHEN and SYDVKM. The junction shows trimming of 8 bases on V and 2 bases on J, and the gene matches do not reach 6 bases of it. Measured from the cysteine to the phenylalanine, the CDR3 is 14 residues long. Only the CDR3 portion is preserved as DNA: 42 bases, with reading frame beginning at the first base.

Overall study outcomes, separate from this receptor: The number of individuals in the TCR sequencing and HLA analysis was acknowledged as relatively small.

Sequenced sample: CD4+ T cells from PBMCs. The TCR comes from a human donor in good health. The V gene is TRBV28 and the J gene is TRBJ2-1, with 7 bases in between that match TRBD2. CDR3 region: CASGGTTAYNEQFF. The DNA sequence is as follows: TGTGCCAGCGGGGGGACTACAGCCTACAATGAGCAGTTCTTC.